Below, one T cell receptor beta chain is given with its context. The specificity of this receptor is unknown. Nothing much larger sits one base from this clone, and base qualities are not available. Reading from cysteine to phenylalanine, the CDR3 counts 15 amino acids. Solely the CDR3 DNA is kept, with 45 bases framed from the first base. CDR1 and CDR2, per the germline V gene (reference sequence), are LNHNV and YYDKDF. V is trimmed back by 6 bases and J by 1 base, and the junction contains 7 bases that no gene match accounts for. This specimen comes from a study of blood T cell repertoires in COVID-19 (dated by TCRdb to 2020 to 2021). Background on the whole study: Samples from collaborators originated in the United States, Italy and Spain and spanned both the acute and convalescent phases of COVID-19. The prospective study material was composed of cDNA or gDNA derived from T cells, B-cell-depleted T cells, or PBMCs. Deeply sampled blood TCRbeta repertoires from subjects exposed to, actively infected with, or recovered from COVID-19 were included in the dataset. The repertoires were released in a freely available public database intended as a resource for research on the immune response to SARS-CoV-2. The samples were drawn from the first 160 participants of the ongoing ImmuneRACE study and from over a thousand subjects provided by 6 global collaborators. The sample metadata nearly always contained a de-identified subject ID, COVID-19 status, age in years and sex. Where HLA class I and class II types were available, the types were taken from metadata supplied by the sample provider, not from assay-based typing.

Summary of the overall study and its limitations: The amount of clinical and demographic metadata varied by source and participant and was provided uncurated.

The immunoSEQ Assay, a bias-controlled multiplex PCR, was used to amplify TCRbeta CDR3 regions from genomic DNA. The paper's data handling went like this. The number of nucleated cells in each sample was estimated from the amplification of reference gene primers within the assay. To quantify the absolute abundance of each unique TCRbeta CDR3 rearrangement, sequence reads were collapsed and filtered. For each sample, productive Simpson clonality was calculated by taking the square root of Simpson's diversity index across productive rearrangements. As stored in TCRdb, this immuneACCESS dataset retains in-frame rearrangements with V and J assigned. A fraction of the clones does not appear; measured against another copy, unresolved V genes explain less than half of the discrepancy, and the remainder lacks a known reason. V and J calls and clone size follow that table, whereas D and trimming were derived from the DNA. The sample has under 300,000 clones on record, less than 85% of them singletons. The ten largest clones add up to 3.5% to 5.5% of the sample.

Samples from volunteer blood donors who had recovered from COVID-19 were contributed by a second Seattle source. The collaborating institutions used their own protocols to collect whole blood in K2EDTA tubes. For TCRbeta analysis, collaborators shipped samples in one of three forms: frozen whole blood, isolated PBMCs, or DNA extracted from either of those sample types. The chain is encoded by TRBV15 joined to TRBJ1-2; the central 8 bases match TRBD1. What was sequenced was peripheral blood. The sequence was collected from a man in his fifties or sixties who had recovered from COVID-19. The nucleotide sequence is TGTGCCACCAGGGAAACAGGGGGAGGTAACTATGGCTACACCTTC. The encoded protein is CATRETGGGNYGYTF. The variable domain in full, with residues beyond the CDR3 obtained from the reference TRBV15 and TRBJ1-2 genes, is DAMVIQNPRYQVTQFGKPVTLSCSQTLNHNVMYWYQQKSSQAPKLLFHYYDKDFNNEADTPDNFQSRRPNTSFCFLDIRSPGLGDTAMYLCATRETGGGNYGYTFGSGTRLTVV.